The rows below give T cell receptor beta chains drawn from one sample of a study of cytomegalovirus exposure and HLA in healthy donors. Assay used: immunoSEQ multiplex PCR; TCRdb lists only in-frame clones, some missing. The data contain roughly 86,000 clones, more than 65% of them singletons. What was sequenced was PBMCs. These receptor sequences come from a man between 60 and 75 years old in good health and CMV-seronegative. Both conserved end residues are trimmed from each CDR3. Expanded clones get a size class; other rows say once, few or many, or leave the size out.

>TRBJ1-4|NA|TRBV19
ASSLTTGSNEKLF
>TRBJ2-5|few|TRBV5-1
ASSLMPGDQETQY
>TRBJ1-1|NA|TRBV7-6
ASSPRDSLDTEAF
>TRBJ2-2|NA|TRBV5-1
ASSLDRLTGELF
>TRBJ2-4|NA|TRBV6-1
ASSEIQGVNIQY
>TRBJ2-7|once|TRBV11-2
ASSAGPGVAYEQY
>TRBJ2-1|NA|TRBV5-1
ASSLTSGISYNEQF
>TRBJ2-2|NA|TRBV7-9
ASSLNSGRYTGELF
>TRBJ2-5|NA|TRBV5-1
ASSLGLAGQETQY
>TRBJ1-5|NA|TRBV19
ASSTLMADQPQH
>TRBJ1-2|NA|TRBV25-1
ASSEGRSGYT
>TRBJ2-7|NA|TRBV18
ASSLDRDSGYEQY
>TRBJ1-1|NA|TRBV5-4
ASSVDRVQVNTEAF
>TRBJ1-3|NA|TRBV10-3
AISDPTGRRSGNTIY
>TRBJ1-5|NA|TRBV6-5
ASSLDPTARQPQH
>TRBJ2-2|few|TRBV6-1
ASGLADNTGELF
>TRBJ2-5|NA|TRBV2
ASKSDLSETQY
>TRBJ2-3|once|TRBV13
ASSLAGSTDTQY
>TRBJ2-1|NA|TRBV6-1
ASSEARLAVSEQF
>TRBJ1-2|NA|TRBV7-9
ASSPGGQTFYGYT
>TRBJ2-6|once|TRBV19
ATGTSGLSGANVLT
>TRBJ2-7|NA|TRBV28
ASRSPLLSSYEQY
>TRBJ2-1|once|TRBV28
ASSFLGTSNNEQF
>TRBJ2-7|NA|TRBV15
ATSGGSRSYEQY
>TRBJ2-2|NA|TRBV4-2
ASSLQGGTGELF
>TRBJ1-5|NA|TRBV30
AWSYGTGYSQPQH
>TRBJ1-4|NA|TRBV12-5
ASREDTGQGIEKLF
>TRBJ1-5|NA|TRBV28
ASTTGGTRDLGNQPQH
>TRBJ2-1|NA|TRBV10-3
AISEPPSNEQF
>TRBJ2-1|NA|TRBV28
ASSPGTAHEQF
>TRBJ2-5|few|TRBV2
ASSDSGAPETQY
>TRBJ1-5|NA|TRBV9
ASSVDPDSNQPQH
>TRBJ2-5|few|TRBV29-1
SAGLLKETQY
>TRBJ2-7|NA|TRBV5-1
ASSSKTPPSGTAATSSTKQY
>TRBJ2-2|NA|TRBV6-5
ASSTGGPGELF
>TRBJ1-1|NA|TRBV9
ASSPTAMNTEAF
>TRBJ1-3|NA|TRBV7-9
ASSEIQGSGNTIY
>TRBJ1-5|NA|TRBV7-2
ASSLYGQGDQPQH
>TRBJ2-1|NA|TRBV5-1
ASGTSGRSDEQF
>TRBJ2-2|NA|TRBV6-4
ASSPSSGGPTGELF
>TRBJ2-5|NA|TRBV14
ASSQDGAGSWKTQY
>TRBJ2-7|NA|TRBV5-4
ASRAGSGPIEQY